This T cell receptor (beta chain) was captured in a study of T cell changes during pregnancy in multiple sclerosis. V trimming: 1 base; J trimming: 8 bases; junction bases outside the gene matches: 6. Germline CDR1 reads SGHAT; CDR2 reads FQNNGV. The CDR3 is made up of 15 amino acids. Generated by immunoSEQ multiplex PCR, the TCRdb table keeps only in-frame clones and is missing some. The sample yields around 63,000 clones, 92% seen once. The sample in question was peripheral blood, obtained after pregnancy. The chain couples TRBV11-2 to TRBJ1-3; 9 bases match TRBD1. This clonotype was sampled from a female donor with multiple sclerosis, enrolled in a pregnancy study. The CDR3 region is CASSLGDREEDTIYF. The CDR3 bases are TGTGCCAGCAGCTTAGGGGACAGGGAAGAAGACACCATATATTTT.